Presented here are 6 T cell receptor beta chains from one specimen sequenced in a study of OX40 agonist ivuxolimab in advanced cancers. Sequencing used immunoSEQ multiplex PCR; TCRdb keeps in-frame clones, though not all of them. The data contain roughly 90,000 clones, 94% of them singletons. This specimen was CD4+ or CD8+ T cells sorted from blood, taken in a trial of the OX40 agonist ivuxolimab. These receptor sequences come from an adult with an advanced solid tumor such as melanoma, head and neck, liver or kidney cancer.

The chain recombines TRBV11-3 with TRBJ2-3; the match to TRBD1 covers 8 bases. Losses at the gene ends were 1 base for V and 11 bases for J; bases not matched to a gene: 5. Per the germline V gene, CDR1 is SGHNT and CDR2 is YENEEA. The CDR3 length is 13 residues. CDR3 in DNA: TGTGCCAGCAGCTTAGGGACAGGGACTTTGCAGTATTTT. Its protein product is CASSLGTGTLQYF.

The chain uses TRBV2 and TRBJ2-7; TRBD1 aligns across 9 bases. This CDR3 is built from 13 residues. The junction had 4 bases not matched to a gene; V was cut back by 6 bases and J by 4 bases. CDR1 SNHLY and CDR2 FYNNEI come from the germline V gene. The CDR3 DNA follows: TGTGCCAGCAGGGGACAGGGCCAATACGAGCAGTACTTC. It yields the protein CASRGQGQYEQYF. Variable domain in full (rest from reference TRBV2 and TRBJ2-7): EPEVTQTPSHQVTQMGQEVILRCVPISNHLYFYWYRQILGQKVEFLVSFYNNEISEKSEIFDDQFSVERPDGSNFTLKIRSTKLEDSAMYFCASRGQGQYEQYFGPGTRLTVT.

The chain couples TRBV19 to TRBJ2-2; 7 nucleotides match TRBD1. Germline V lookup: CDR1 LNHDA, CDR2 SQIVND (reference sequence). The J segment lost 8 bases and the V segment lost 7 bases, leaving 16 bases of the junction unmatched. The CDR3 extends over 16 amino acids. CDR3 DNA sequence: TGTGCCAGTAATCCAGGGGGACAAGGGGGATCGGGGGAGCTGTTTTTT. This sequence encodes CASNPGGQGGSGELFF. The variable domain in full, with the rest retrieved from reference TRBV19 and TRBJ2-2, is DGGITQSPKYLFRKEGQNVTLSCEQNLNHDAMYWYRQDPGQGLRLIYYSQIVNDFQKGDIAEGYSVSREKKESFPLTVTSAQKNPTAFYLCASNPGGQGGSGELFFGEGSRLTVL.

J is TRBJ1-4 and V is TRBV27, with a tentative D call TRBD1 (5 bases). Germline V gene data show CDR1 as MNHEY and CDR2 as SMNVEV (reference sequence). V gave up 6 bases and J gave up 7 bases, with 21 bases separating them. The CDR3 is 16 residues long. CDR3 in amino acids: CASRPLRGVYGEKLFF. The DNA for the CDR3 is TGTGCCAGCAGACCCCTTCGAGGGGTGTATGGTGAAAAACTGTTTTTT.

The V call is TRBV19, the J call TRBJ2-3; 7 bases agree with TRBD1. The V gene end was trimmed by 7 bases and the J gene end by 1 base; junction bases not matched to a gene: 8. The germline gives CDR1 LNHDA, CDR2 SQIVND (reference sequence). The CDR3 length is 15 residues. The CDR3: CASKVPGQCTDTQYF. The CDR3 bases are TGTGCCAGTAAAGTCCCGGGACAGTGCACAGATACGCAGTATTTT.

The rearrangement uses TRBV9 and TRBJ2-7; tentatively, D is TRBD2 (6 bases). CDR1 is SGDLS and CDR2 is YYNGEE in the germline V gene. V lost 3 bases to trimming and J lost 4 bases, with 17 bases between them. This CDR3 spans 15 amino acids. The CDR3 region has the DNA TGTGCCAGCAGCGGAAAACGGGACTCATATTACGAGCAGTACTTC. Translating it yields CASSGKRDSYYEQYF.